This T cell receptor (beta chain) came from a study of cytomegalovirus exposure and HLA in healthy donors. The V end was cut by 1 base, the J end by 14 bases, with 14 bases between. Germline CDR1 reads MGHRA; CDR2 reads YSYEKL. The CDR3 is 13 amino acids. This clone was detected a few times. Use of 60 Vbeta and 13 Jbeta primers characterized the PCR. Clones were read by immunoSEQ multiplex PCR, and TCRdb kept only the in-frame ones, dropping some. The sample holds about 90,000 clones; more than 55% are singletons and the top ten take 5.5%. This receptor was obtained from a woman aged 25-40 years in good health and CMV-seropositive. J is TRBJ1-4 and V is TRBV4-1; possibly TRBD1 for D (6 bases). The sequenced material came from PBMCs. The DNA for the CDR3 is TGCGCCAGCAGCCAAGGATTGGACAGATTTCTGTTTTTT. Its protein is CASSQGLDRFLFF.